This TCR beta chain was recovered during a study of cytomegalovirus exposure and HLA in healthy donors. Study-level findings and limits: Later on, analysis showed that most CMV-associated TCR beta chains appeared to be HLA-restricted.

Among the donors, all were healthy bone marrow donors. Germline assignment: CDR1 LNHNV and CDR2 YYDKDF (reference sequence). This CDR3 region has 14 residues. J was trimmed by 5 bases and V by 4 bases; bases with no gene match: 6. Regarding this clone: Antigen specificity is unknown.

PCR involved 60 Vbeta and 13 Jbeta primers. Sequencing was performed with immunoSEQ multiplex PCR; in TCRdb, only in-frame clones are kept and a portion is missing. Of fewer than 140,000 clones in the sample, 65% to 75% were seen once. Sequencing was done on a sample of PBMCs. The chain links TRBV15 to TRBJ2-5, with TRBD1 matching over 8 bases. The TCR was taken from a female donor in good health and CMV-seronegative. Written as DNA, the CDR3 is TGTGCCACCAGCAAGGACAGGGTAGGGGAGACCCAGTACTTC. Residues: CATSKDRVGETQYF.